This TCR beta chain stems from a study of cytomegalovirus exposure and HLA in healthy donors. In regard to this clone: The antigen is not known.

General study points: An analysis that came later showed most CMV-associated TCR beta chains appearing HLA-restricted. In a later analysis, V- and J-gene trimming of beta chains associated with a DCLRE1C missense variant, replicated independently.

Amplification used 60 Vbeta primers and 13 Jbeta primers. Original data processing: Later, some 79 million unique TCR beta chains were counted in an analysis, and about 12 million of them were shared. Sequencing used immunoSEQ multiplex PCR; TCRdb keeps in-frame clones, though not all of them. V and J calls and clone size are given by that table; D and trimming were obtained from the DNA. The sample shows 150,000 or so clones, 82% of them seen only once. Sequenced material: PBMCs. The origin of this receptor is a woman between 50 and 59 years old in good health and CMV-seropositive.

The CDR3 reads CASRRFGSNQPQHF. The CDR3 coding sequence is TGTGCCAGCAGGCGATTTGGTAGCAATCAGCCCCAGCATTTT. This chain joins TRBV6-1 and TRBJ1-5; D is unresolved. This CDR3 comprises 14 residues. Between the trimmed V and J ends, which lost 6 bases and 0 bases, there was a span of 9 bases. Germline CDR1 is MNHNS and CDR2 is SASEGT.